This record covers a single T cell receptor (beta chain). Antigen unknown. This sample is drawn from a study of T cell responses to AZD1222 COVID-19 vaccine. The table came from immunoSEQ multiplex PCR; TCRdb's copy has only in-frame clones and leaves some out. Of roughly 110,000 clones listed, 87% were seen once; the top ten hold 4% to 5.5%. The CDR3 is 16 amino acids. V lost 2 bases and J lost 1, with 14 bases in between. Germline assignment: CDR1 MNHEY and CDR2 SVGEGT. General study findings and limits: Baseline antibody screening turned up just six or seven seropositive AZD1222 recipients. Recipients of two AZD1222 doses showed rising Spike-specific TCR breadth and depth.

This material consisted of peripheral blood, taken on day 0 of AZD1222 vaccination. This chain links TRBV6-2 or TRBV6-3 with TRBJ1-1, with unresolved D. The source is an adult in good health. DNA for the CDR3: TGTGCCAGCAGTTACGCCCCGGGCACTTCGAACACTGAAGCTTTCTTT. This codes for CASSYAPGTSNTEAFF.